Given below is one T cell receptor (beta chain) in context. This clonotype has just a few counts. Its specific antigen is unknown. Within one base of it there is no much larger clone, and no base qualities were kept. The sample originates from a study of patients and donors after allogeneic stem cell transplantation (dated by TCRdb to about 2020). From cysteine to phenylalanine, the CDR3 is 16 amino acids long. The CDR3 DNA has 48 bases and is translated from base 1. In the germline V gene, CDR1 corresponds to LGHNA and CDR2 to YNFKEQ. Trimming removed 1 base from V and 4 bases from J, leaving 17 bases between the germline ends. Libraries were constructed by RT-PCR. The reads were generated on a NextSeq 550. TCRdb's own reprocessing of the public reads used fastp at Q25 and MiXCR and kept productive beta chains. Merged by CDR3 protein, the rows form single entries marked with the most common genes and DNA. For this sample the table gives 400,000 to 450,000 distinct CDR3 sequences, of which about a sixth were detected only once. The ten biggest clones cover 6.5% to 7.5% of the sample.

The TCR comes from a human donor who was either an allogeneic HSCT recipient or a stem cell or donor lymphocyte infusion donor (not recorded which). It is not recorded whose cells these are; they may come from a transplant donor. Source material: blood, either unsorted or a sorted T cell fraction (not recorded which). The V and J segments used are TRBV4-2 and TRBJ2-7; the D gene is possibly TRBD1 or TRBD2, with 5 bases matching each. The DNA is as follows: TGTGCCAGCAGCCAAGTGGTGGGGACGCAAGATTACGAGCAGTACTTC. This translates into CASSQVVGTQDYEQYF.